The 6 T cell receptor beta chains below were found in one sample sequenced in a study of blood T cell repertoires in COVID-19. Profiling relied on immunoSEQ multiplex PCR, and the TCRdb table lists in-frame clones only, not all of them. The sample includes hundreds of thousands of clones, roughly 90% of them seen just once. The sequencing sample was made of peripheral blood. The source is a woman aged 30 to 39 with acute or convalescent COVID-19.

This CDR3 reads CASSLSRGQTQYF. The CDR3 bases are TGTGCCAGCAGCTTATCGCGGGGGCAGACCCAGTACTTC. V gene TRBV7-9 combines with J gene TRBJ2-5; a possible D gene is TRBD2 (7 bases). The V end was cut by 2 bases, the J end by 6 bases, with 10 bases between. Germline lookup yields CDR1 SEHNR and CDR2 FQNEAQ (reference sequence). This CDR3 is 13 amino acids long.

The chain is built from TRBV3-1 (or the pseudogene TRBV3-2) and TRBJ2-3, with TRBD1 matching over 8 bases. Trimming took 3 bases from V and 4 from J; bases not matched to a gene: 12. This CDR3 has 17 residues. Per germline, CDR1 LGHDT and CDR2 YNNKEL (reference sequence). CDR3 coding DNA: TGTGCCAGCAGCCAGGCGCCAAGGACAGGGAAACCAGATACGCAGTATTTT. It specifies CASSQAPRTGKPDTQYF.

The CDR3 region is CASSESVGGGTEAFF. The CDR3 DNA is TGTGCCAGCAGTGAATCGGTTGGTGGTGGCACTGAAGCTTTCTTT. The V call is TRBV6-1, the J call TRBJ1-1; D unclear. V lost 2 bases, J lost 4 bases, and 14 bases lay in between. Germline assignment: CDR1 MNHNS and CDR2 SASEGT. CDR3 length: 15 amino acids.

The chain links TRBV7-8 to TRBJ1-4, with 8 bases identical to TRBD1. Germline V CDR1 and CDR2: SGHVS, FQNEAQ. The CDR3 has 15 amino acids. Trimming cost V 4 bases and J 4 bases; bases outside gene matches: 5. The CDR3 nucleotides are TGTGCCAGCAGCTCCGACAGGGGACGTAATGAAAAACTGTTTTTT. It specifies CASSSDRGRNEKLFF.

The gene calls are TRBV30 and TRBJ2-3; the match to TRBD2 covers 8 bases. With V trimmed by 5 bases and J by 8 bases, 12 bases remained unmatched. Germline V gene sequence: CDR1 GTSNPN, CDR2 SVGIG (reference sequence). This CDR3 spans 14 amino acids. CDR3 amino acids: CAWHPGLDKATQYF. The CDR3 DNA follows: TGTGCCTGGCATCCGGGACTAGATAAAGCTACGCAGTATTTT.

This clone was observed a few times. The CDR3 DNA follows: TGTGCCACCAGTGAAAAGCGAAACACAGATACGCAGTATTTT. It codes for CATSEKRNTDTQYF. The V call is TRBV24-1, the J call TRBJ2-3; D ambiguous. The CDR3 consists of 14 residues. The germline V gene has CDR1 KGHDR and CDR2 SFDVKD. Trimming shortened V by 4 bases and J by 2 bases, and 9 bases separated the two germline ends.